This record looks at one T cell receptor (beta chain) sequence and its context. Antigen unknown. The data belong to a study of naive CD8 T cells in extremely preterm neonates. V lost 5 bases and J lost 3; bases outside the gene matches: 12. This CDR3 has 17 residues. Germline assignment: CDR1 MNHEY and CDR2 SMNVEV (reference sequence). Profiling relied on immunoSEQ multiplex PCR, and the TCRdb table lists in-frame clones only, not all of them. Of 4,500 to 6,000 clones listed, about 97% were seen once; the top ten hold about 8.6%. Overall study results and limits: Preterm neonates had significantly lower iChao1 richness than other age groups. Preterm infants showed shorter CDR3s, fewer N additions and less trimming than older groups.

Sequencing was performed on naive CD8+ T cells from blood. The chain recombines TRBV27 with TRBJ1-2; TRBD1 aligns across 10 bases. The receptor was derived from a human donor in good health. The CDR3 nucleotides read TGTGCCAGCAGTCCCCACCCGACAGGGGGCGCAGACTATGGCTACACCTTC. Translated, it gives CASSPHPTGGADYGYTF.